This is a list of T cell receptor beta chains from one sample in a study of shared clonotypes between healthy human individuals. The method was immunoSEQ multiplex PCR; TCRdb's version includes in-frame clones alone and lacks a portion of them. Here the sample spans 85,000 to 100,000 clones, almost 70% being singletons. Material: memory CD8+ T cells sorted from blood. The receptors derive from a young man in good health. Both conserved end residues are part of each CDR3. A D gene is named only where the DNA matches it firmly. The size field is filled for only some rows; it gives once, few, many or a size class.

d_call,j_call,v_call,clone_size,cdr3_nt,cdr3_aa
TRBD1,TRBJ2-6,TRBV30,many,TGTGCCTGGAGTGGGACAGGGGTCTCTGGGGCCAACGTCCTGACTTTC,CAWSGTGVSGANVLTF
TRBD2,TRBJ2-1,TRBV5-5,-,TGTGCCAGCAGCTCCACCGGGACTAGCGGGTACTGGGAGCAGTTCTTC,CASSSTGTSGYWEQFF
-,TRBJ2-3,TRBV5-4,-,TGTGCCAGCAGCTCCCCCCGTGTGGGAACGACAGATACGCAGTATTTT,CASSSPRVGTTDTQYF
TRBD2,TRBJ2-3,TRBV11-2,-,TGTGCCAGCAGCCTGACTAGCTCCACAGATACGCAGTATTTT,CASSLTSSTDTQYF
-,TRBJ1-1,TRBV6-5,-,TGTGCCAGCCGCAGGGGAACGAACACTGAAGCTTTCTTT,CASRRGTNTEAFF
-,TRBJ2-7,TRBV29-1,many,TGCAGCGTTGGGGGCGATACCTACGAGCAGTACTTC,CSVGGDTYEQYF
-,TRBJ2-5,TRBV27,-,TGTGCCAGCAGTTCCTCGACGGGGAAGGCCCAGTACTTC,CASSSSTGKAQYF
-,TRBJ2-7,TRBV7-2,-,TGTGCCAGCAGCTTAGCGCTTGGCGGGGCCACCTACGAGCAGTACTTC,CASSLALGGATYEQYF
TRBD2,TRBJ2-1,TRBV5-5,-,TGTGCCAGCAGCTACGACCTGCTAGCGGGGACCTCAGGGTTCTTC,CASSYDLLAGTSGFF
-,TRBJ2-7,TRBV16,-,TGTGCCAGCAGCCAATTCGAGGGTGCCCACGAGCAGTACTTC,CASSQFEGAHEQYF
-,TRBJ1-2,TRBV14,-,TGTGCCAGCAGCCAAGGTTGGGGGGCTATGGGCTACACCTTC,CASSQGWGAMGYTF
TRBD2,TRBJ2-7,TRBV6-1,-,TGTGCCGGGAGGGGTGGCGGGAGCTCCTACGAGCAGTACTTC,CAGRGGGSSYEQYF
-,TRBJ2-1,TRBV7-8,-,TGTGCCAGCCGAGTCGGGGCTAGCTCCTACAATGAGCAGTTCTTC,CASRVGASSYNEQFF
TRBD2,TRBJ2-3,TRBV4-1,few,TGCGCCAGCAGCCAAGGACTAGCGGCAGATACGCAGTATTTT,CASSQGLAADTQYF
-,TRBJ2-1,TRBV6-5,many,TGTGCCAGCAGCGGACTAAGCGCCTTGTATGAGCAGTTCTTC,CASSGLSALYEQFF
TRBD1,TRBJ2-3,TRBV11-2,many,TGTGCCAGCAGCTTAGATCTGCGTGGGCAGGGGGCAGATACGCAGTATTTT,CASSLDLRGQGADTQYF
TRBD1,TRBJ2-7,TRBV27,once,TGTGCCAGCAGTTTCTCCGGGACAGGGAGGCGAGTGTTC,CASSFSGTGRRVF
-,TRBJ1-1,TRBV29-1,-,TGCAGCGTTGTGGCAGCTCAGAACACTGAAGCTTTCTTT,CSVVAAQNTEAFF
TRBD1,TRBJ2-5,TRBV27,-,TGTGCCAGCAGTTGGCCGGGACAGGGGAAGGAGGACCAGTACTTC,CASSWPGQGKEDQYF
-,TRBJ2-1,TRBV30,-,TGTGCCTGGAGTGTCTTTGTCCCGAGGGATGAGCAGTTCTTC,CAWSVFVPRDEQFF
-,TRBJ2-1,TRBV6-1,-,TGTGCCAGCAGTGAACGGGATTTTGGGAACAATGAGCAGTTCTTC,CASSERDFGNNEQFF
-,TRBJ2-7,TRBV5-6,-,TGTGCCAGCAGCTTTGAGGTCTCCGAGCAGTACTTC,CASSFEVSEQYF
-,TRBJ1-4,TRBV25-1,many,TGTGCCAGCAGGAGTTATAATGAAAAACTGTTTTTT,CASRSYNEKLFF
TRBD1,TRBJ2-7,TRBV29-1,-,TGCAGCGTCGGACAGGAAAGCTCCTACGAGCAGTACTTC,CSVGQESSYEQYF
-,TRBJ2-3,TRBV11-2,-,TGTGCCAGCAGCTTAGGGGGGTTGGCGAGCACAGATACGCAGTATTTT,CASSLGGLASTDTQYF
TRBD1,TRBJ2-1,TRBV28,-,TGTGCCAGCAGTTTTCCGGGACAGTACAATGAGCAGTTCTTC,CASSFPGQYNEQFF
TRBD2,TRBJ2-7,TRBV5-6,-,TGTGCCAGCAGCTTGGAGGGCGGGAGCTCCCCCTACGAGCAGTACTTC,CASSLEGGSSPYEQYF
TRBD2,TRBJ2-1,TRBV5-5,-,TGTGCCAGCAGTCTTGGGGGACTAGCGGGACACAATGAGCAGTTCTTC,CASSLGGLAGHNEQFF
-,TRBJ1-2,TRBV10-1,-,TGCGCCAGCACCACAAATTTCAGCAGGGAAAAGGGCTATGGCTACACCTTC,CASTTNFSREKGYGYTF
-,TRBJ2-1,TRBV10-1,-,TGCGCCAGCAGTGAGTCCGACGAATCGGGTGAGCAGTTCTTC,CASSESDESGEQFF
-,TRBJ2-1,TRBV5-6,-,TGTGCCAGCAGCTTGTGGGGGTTTTACAATGAGCAGTTCTTC,CASSLWGFYNEQFF
TRBD2,TRBJ2-3,TRBV28,-,TGTGCCAGCAGTTTACGGCTAGCGGGCACAGATACGCAGTATTTT,CASSLRLAGTDTQYF
TRBD2,TRBJ2-7,TRBV30,-,TGTGTCCTACGTCACGCGGGAGGCGCCTCCTACGAGCAGTACTTC,CVLRHAGGASYEQYF
-,TRBJ2-1,TRBV23-1,-,TGCGCCATCACGAAAAAGACTTCCGGGACCGAAGCCAGGGTCAGGGATTACAATGAGCAGTTCTTC,CAITKKTSGTEARVRDYNEQFF
-,TRBJ2-3,TRBV7-8,many,TGTGCCAGCAGCTGGGGGGGACAGTCCAACTCAGCAGATACGCAGTATTTT,CASSWGGQSNSADTQYF
-,TRBJ2-7,TRBV19,-,TGTGCCAGTAGTTTCGCTTTAGGGACCTACGAGCAGTACTTC,CASSFALGTYEQYF
-,TRBJ1-1,TRBV4-2,-,TGTGCCAGCAGCTTACAGGGACGGACTGAAGCTTTCTTT,CASSLQGRTEAFF
-,TRBJ2-5,TRBV5-6,-,TGTGCCAGCAGCCCGCAACGACGGGTGGGGGGAGAGACCCAGTACTTC,CASSPQRRVGGETQYF
-,TRBJ2-5,TRBV7-9,few,TGTGCCAGCAGCCGTGTAGGAGGAACCGAAGAGACCCAGTACTTC,CASSRVGGTEETQYF
-,TRBJ2-1,TRBV14,medium-sized,TGTGCCAGCAGCCTAAAGTTGGGGGTTTCCTACAATGAGCAGTTCTTC,CASSLKLGVSYNEQFF
TRBD1,TRBJ2-7,TRBV27,-,TGTGCCAGCAGAGCCACGGACAGGGCCCAAGACGAGCAGTACTTC,CASRATDRAQDEQYF
-,TRBJ2-4,TRBV18,few,TGTGCCAGCTCACCACCAGTAGGGTCCAAAAACATTCAGTACTTC,CASSPPVGSKNIQYF
-,TRBJ2-6,TRBV6-1,few,TGTGCCAGCAGTGAAGCGGGACACTCTGGGGCCAACGTCCTGACTTTC,CASSEAGHSGANVLTF
-,TRBJ2-5,TRBV4-1,-,TGCGCCAGCAGCCAAGGGGGGGGCAGGGATCAAGAGACCCAGTACTTC,CASSQGGGRDQETQYF
TRBD2,TRBJ2-4,TRBV6-1,many,TGTGCCAGCAGTGAAGCGCTAGCGGGAGCCAAAAACATTCAGTACTTC,CASSEALAGAKNIQYF
-,TRBJ1-2,TRBV19,-,TGTGCCAGTAGAACACAAGCCGGGGGCTACACCTTC,CASRTQAGGYTF
-,TRBJ2-1,TRBV4-1,-,TGCGCCAGCAGCCAAGAAGGACAGCTTAAGATGTTCTTC,CASSQEGQLKMFF
TRBD1,TRBJ1-2,TRBV30,-,TGTGCCTGGATAAACAGGGGGCCCTATGGCTACACCTTC,CAWINRGPYGYTF
TRBD1,TRBJ2-7,TRBV28,-,TGTGCCACGATCTCGGGACAGAGCTCCTACGAGCAGTACTTC,CATISGQSSYEQYF
-,TRBJ2-7,TRBV6-7,-,TGTGCCAGCAGGACCTGGCGGAAACCTTCCTACGAGCAGTACTTC,CASRTWRKPSYEQYF
-,TRBJ1-4,TRBV5-6,-,TGTGCCAGCAGCCAATCGGGGCGGGCTAATGAAAAACTGTTTTTT,CASSQSGRANEKLFF
TRBD1,TRBJ1-5,TRBV27,-,TGTGCCAGCAGTCCATGGGACAGGGCACATCAGCCCCAGCATTTT,CASSPWDRAHQPQHF